Reported below is one TCR beta chain. The antigen is not known. The sample is drawn from a study of vaccination and CD4 T cells after COVID-19. Treatment denoted: approximately nine-day PBMC culture with coronavirus spike peptide pools or control peptides (ViraFEST assay). The study sequenced cultured CD4+ T cell DNA using the Oncomine TCR Beta short-read assay. TCRdb fed the PCR reads into MiXCR, producing one record per CDR3 protein. The sample lists 20,000 to 25,000 distinct CDR3 sequences, 44% occurring once. Trimming shortened V by 0 bases and J by 5 bases, and 8 bases separated the two germline ends. CDR1 is SGHRS, CDR2 YFSETQ, per germline. The CDR3 consists of 14 residues.

This chain links TRBV5-1 with TRBJ2-2; no reliable D call. The starting material was CD4+ T cells from blood, cultured in vitro, obtained before SARS-CoV-2 vaccination. The sequence came from a human donor who received a COVID-19 vaccine. CDR3 bases: TGCGCCAGCAGCTTGGACGGATATACCGGGGAGCTGTTTTTT. Translating gives CASSLDGYTGELFF.